The 21 T cell receptor beta chains below were found in one sample sequenced in a study of T cells after yellow fever vaccination. One entry per CDR3 protein, called by TCRdb with MiXCR from the 5' RACE reads. This repertoire shows more than 450,000 distinct CDR3 sequences, about a fifth found once; its top ten account for about 16%. The specimen comprised PBMCs, sampled approximately 22 days after the first yellow fever vaccination. All receptors come from a man younger than 35 who received the YFV17D yellow fever vaccine.

The rearrangement joins TRBV6-1 to TRBJ2-7; D may be TRBD2 (5 bases). CDR3 length: 13 residues. The V end lost 3 bases, the J end lost 3 bases, and 9 bases lay between the germline ends. CDR1 MNHNS and CDR2 SASEGT come from the germline V gene. CDR3 sequence (DNA): TGTGCCAGCAGTGACGGGATCCTCTACGAGCAGTACGTC. As protein: CASSDGILYEQYV.

A few counts support this clonotype. The chain employs TRBV28 and TRBJ2-1, with D hard to call. Trimming removed 2 bases from V and 4 bases from J, with 9 bases in between. This CDR3 has 14 amino acids. Germline V gene data show CDR1 as MDHEN and CDR2 as SYDVKM. CDR3 DNA: TGTGCCAGCAGTTTAACAGCTACGTACAATGAGCAGTTCTTC. Its protein is CASSLTATYNEQFF.

V gene TRBV11-2 combines with J gene TRBJ2-3, with D tentatively TRBD1 or TRBD2 (6 bases each). V lost 1 base, J lost 15 bases, and 14 bases lay in between. CDR3 size: 12 residues. The germline gives CDR1 SGHAT, CDR2 FQNNGV. The CDR3 bases are TGTGCCAGCAGCTTAGGGGGGGCCTCTATTTATTTT. It translates to CASSLGGASIYF.

The sample holds many counts of this clonotype. This chain connects TRBV28 to TRBJ2-5, with 8 bases lining up with TRBD2. This CDR3 comprises 14 residues. The ends lost 5 bases at V and 1 base at J; junction bases unmatched: 3. Germline CDR1 and CDR2: MDHEN and SYDVKM. CDR3 nucleotide sequence: TGTGCCAGCAGTCAAACTAGCGGCCAAGAGACCCAGTACTTC. Residues: CASSQTSGQETQYF.

This clonotype showed up just a few times. V gene TRBV6-6 combines with J gene TRBJ2-7; D is unclear. Germline assignment: CDR1 MNHNY and CDR2 SVGAGI (reference sequence). V lost 6 bases, J lost 6 bases, and 9 bases lay in between. The CDR3 covers 11 residues. The CDR3 spells CASSTLIEQYF. For the CDR3, the DNA is TGTGCCAGCAGCACGTTGATCGAGCAGTACTTC.

This chain joins TRBV9 and TRBJ1-5; D is possibly TRBD1 (5 bases). The germline V gene has CDR1 SGDLS and CDR2 YYNGEE. The CDR3 extends over 14 amino acids. Trimming left V 4 bases short and J 4 bases short, with 12 bases between. CDR3 in DNA: TGTGCCAGCAGCTCCGACAGCTATAATCAGCCCCAGCATTTT. It is translated as CASSSDSYNQPQHF.

The J gene is TRBJ2-3, the V gene TRBV4-1; TRBD2 agrees at 9 bases. Trimming removed 4 bases from V and 0 bases from J; junction bases left unmatched: 17. Germline CDR1 MGHRA, CDR2 YSYEKL. The CDR3 has 20 residues. The CDR3 nucleotides are TGCGCCAGCAGCCCTGGGGCTATAGCGGGGGCCCTATTTAGCACAGATACGCAGTATTTT. This gives the protein CASSPGAIAGALFSTDTQYF.

This clonotype was counted only a few times. The CDR3 here is CASSTKFQETQYF. CDR3 DNA: TGTGCCAGCAGCACGAAGTTCCAAGAGACCCAGTACTTC. The chain combines TRBV5-5 with TRBJ2-5; no definite D call. Germline assignment: CDR1 SGHKS and CDR2 YYEKEE (reference sequence). Trimming took 4 bases from V and 1 from J, leaving 8 bases between them. This CDR3 region has 13 residues.

This chain uses TRBV4-1 with TRBJ2-7; TRBD1 agrees at 7 bases. From germline, CDR1 is MGHRA and CDR2 YSYEKL. V lost 4 bases, J lost 4 bases, and 19 bases stayed unmatched. The CDR3 consists of 18 residues. The CDR3 reads CASSLSSGQSITVYEQYF. CDR3 bases: TGCGCCAGCAGCCTTTCATCGGGACAGAGTATAACTGTTTACGAGCAGTACTTC.

V is TRBV28 and J is TRBJ2-1; the D call may be TRBD1 or TRBD2 (6 bases each). The CDR3 contains 13 residues. Per germline, CDR1 MDHEN and CDR2 SYDVKM. Trimming took off 10 bases at V and 9 bases at J, with 19 bases between the two ends. DNA for the CDR3: TGTGCCATCAGCTTGGCAACGGGGGCTGAGCAGTTCTTC. Translation gives CAISLATGAEQFF.

This clonotype was found many times. The chain is built from TRBV2 and TRBJ2-2; no firm D call. The length of the CDR3 is 13 residues. Germline V gives CDR1 SNHLY, CDR2 FYNNEI. The V end lost 5 bases, the J end lost 5 bases, and 9 bases lay between the germline ends. CDR3 bases: TGTGCCAGCAGTCTTCACAGAACCGGGGAGCTGTTTTTT. Amino acid sequence: CASSLHRTGELFF.

The gene calls are TRBV29-1 and TRBJ2-6, with D unclear. Germline V lookup: CDR1 SQVTM, CDR2 ANQGSEA. CDR3 length equals 12 residues. The V end was cut by 6 bases, the J end by 0 bases, with 3 bases between. The CDR3 is CSVGSGANVLTF. The CDR3 bases are TGCAGCGTGGGCTCTGGGGCCAACGTCCTGACTTTC.

A few counts support this clonotype. The chain has TRBV6-2 or TRBV6-3 and TRBJ1-5; D not resolved. V lost 6 bases and J lost 5, with 8 bases in between. Germline V lookup: CDR1 MNHEY, CDR2 SVGEGT. CDR3 length: 12 residues. This CDR3 is CASRRSYQPQHF. CDR3 coding DNA: TGTGCCAGCAGGCGAAGTTATCAGCCCCAGCATTTT.

V gene TRBV7-8 combines with J gene TRBJ2-7, with TRBD1 matching 7 bases. CDR1 SGHVS and CDR2 FQNEAQ come from the germline V gene. The length of the CDR3 is 16 residues. The V and J ends lost 1 base and 2 bases, in that order; junction bases with no gene match: 8. DNA of the CDR3: TGTGCCAGCAGCTTAGAAGCTGACAGGGTGACCTACGAGCAGTACTTC. Its protein is CASSLEADRVTYEQYF.

The chain is built from TRBV5-1 and TRBJ2-1; TRBD2 matches at 8 bases. Looked up from germline, CDR1 is SGHRS and CDR2 is YFSETQ. Losses at the gene ends were 4 bases for V and 8 bases for J; bases not matched to a gene: 11. The CDR3 extends over 15 amino acids. The CDR3, as DNA: TGCGCCAGCAGCCGAGTCAGCGGGGGTATGGATGAGCAGTTCTTC. Translating gives CASSRVSGGMDEQFF.

The J gene is TRBJ1-1, the V gene TRBV6-5; D gene ambiguous. This CDR3 has 13 residues. V gave up 2 bases and J gave up 1 base, with 5 bases separating them. The germline gives CDR1 MNHEY, CDR2 SVGAGI. DNA for the CDR3: TGTGCCAGCAGTTACGAAGGGAACACTGAAGCTTTCTTT. Its translation: CASSYEGNTEAFF.

This clonotype has a handful of counts. The gene calls are TRBV4-3 and TRBJ2-3; D gene unclear. The CDR3 consists of 14 residues. V gave up 2 bases and J gave up 4 bases, with 10 bases separating them. Germline loops: CDR1 LGHNA, CDR2 YSLEER. The CDR3 is CASSQSHDPDTQYF. CDR3 coding DNA: TGCGCCAGCAGCCAATCACACGATCCAGATACGCAGTATTTT.

This clonotype was seen a handful of times. The chain recombines TRBV11-2 with TRBJ2-2, with TRBD2 identical over 11 bases. This CDR3 region has 15 residues. Per the germline V gene, CDR1 is SGHAT and CDR2 is FQNNGV. The V and J ends lost 11 bases and 3 bases, in that order; junction bases with no gene match: 8. This chain's CDR3 is CAGASGGIDTGELFF. The CDR3 coding sequence is TGTGCCGGAGCTAGCGGGGGGATCGACACCGGGGAGCTGTTTTTT.

The chain carries TRBV10-2 and TRBJ2-7; TRBD1 is a possible D gene (6 bases). The CDR3 extends over 13 amino acids. Per germline, CDR1 WSHSY and CDR2 SAAADI. With 7 bases removed from V and 6 bases from J, the gap between germline ends came to 16 bases. Here the CDR3 DNA reads TGCGCCAGCACTAGTACAGGGACGGGCGAGCAGTACTTC. Translation gives CASTSTGTGEQYF.

The rearrangement joins TRBV29-1 to TRBJ1-2, with D unresolved. Germline CDR1 reads SQVTM; CDR2 reads ANQGSEA. V lost 4 bases to trimming and J lost 4 bases, with 22 bases between them. The CDR3 sequence is 16 residues long. CDR3 in DNA: TGCAGCGTTGTTAGGCAGGCCCACGCCGCTCCCTATGGCTACACCTTC. It encodes CSVVRQAHAAPYGYTF.

The rearrangement uses TRBV6-2 or TRBV6-3 and TRBJ2-5, with D perhaps TRBD1 or TRBD2 (5 bases each). CDR3 length: 15 residues. In germline, CDR1 is MNHEY, CDR2 SVGEGT. V was cut by 7 bases and J by 5 bases, with 20 bases left in between. The CDR3 coding sequence is TGTGCCAGCATCCAAAGAGGGGTTCCTGGGGAGACCCAGTACTTC. Translation: CASIQRGVPGETQYF.